This T cell receptor (beta chain) was identified in a study of Ad26.COV2.S vaccination and SARS-CoV-2 variants. On the study more broadly: Intramuscularly, Ad26.COV2.S was given either once or twice, 56 days apart.

Treatment denoted: 19 received Ad26.COV2.S at low or high dose, single or two shots; several received placebo; per-sample allocation not given. It was on day 63 after the first vaccine or placebo injection that samples were taken. Boston provided a donor who was an adult aged 18-55 years. Sequencing used immunoSEQ multiplex PCR; TCRdb keeps in-frame clones, though not all of them. There are around 300,000 clones in the sample; 65% to 90% occur only once, and 9.5% to 12% lies in the top ten. Comments on this clone: Its matching antigen is unknown. Sequence at one end of the junction differs from germline and may be a read error.

Study results and limitations: Individuals receiving vaccine had higher spike-specific TCR breadth than placebo recipients did.

This receptor was obtained from a person between 18 and 65 years old who received the Ad26.COV2.S COVID-19 vaccine or a placebo. This specimen consisted of peripheral blood, obtained in a trial of Ad26.COV2.S vaccine versus placebo.

The CDR3 loop is CASSPTSDEQYF. The CDR3 region has the DNA TGTGCCAGCAGCCCCACCTCCGACGAGCAGTACTTC. The rearrangement uses TRBV7-2 and TRBJ2-7; D remains unclear. The CDR3 is 12 amino acids. Germline V gene lookup returns CDR1 SGHTA and CDR2 FQGNSA.